Following are 25 T cell receptor beta chains from one sample sequenced in a study of OX40 agonist ivuxolimab in advanced cancers. The assay was immunoSEQ multiplex PCR, and TCRdb's table has in-frame clones only and misses some. Of around 56,000 clones listed, roughly 90% are singletons. The specimen comprised CD4+ or CD8+ T cells sorted from blood, sampled in a trial of the OX40 agonist ivuxolimab. These TCRs come from an adult with an advanced solid tumor such as melanoma, head and neck, liver or kidney cancer.

V gene TRBV27 combines with J gene TRBJ1-5; no clear D. The ends were cut back, 6 bases at V and 2 bases at J, with 11 bases in the middle. Germline values: CDR1 MNHEY, CDR2 SMNVEV (reference sequence). The length of the CDR3 is 14 residues. CDR3 nucleotides: TGTGCCAGCAGGCATATTAGCGGCAATCAGCCCCAGCATTTT. It is translated as CASRHISGNQPQHF.

The CDR3 DNA is TGTGCCTGGGGGACAGGGTATATTGCAGATACGCAGTATTTT. It codes for CAWGTGYIADTQYF. The J gene is TRBJ2-3, the V gene TRBV30, with TRBD1 matching 9 bases. The CDR3 covers 14 residues. Germline V lookup: CDR1 GTSNPN, CDR2 SVGIG (reference sequence). With V trimmed by 5 bases and J by 4 bases, 7 bases remained unmatched.

This clone was counted once. V and J are TRBV27 and TRBJ1-5; D ambiguous. Germline CDR1 is MNHEY and CDR2 is SMNVEV (reference sequence). This CDR3 has 11 amino acids. The germline V and J ends were trimmed by 2 bases and 5 bases, with 1 base remaining between them. The CDR3 sequence is CASSLDQPQHF. The CDR3 DNA reads as TGTGCCAGCAGTTTAGATCAGCCCCAGCATTTT.

This clone was found once. This chain links TRBV5-1 with TRBJ2-2, with 7 bases lining up with TRBD2. V was pared by 5 bases and J by 1 base, with 2 bases of the junction left unmatched. This CDR3 comprises 14 residues. The germline CDR1 and CDR2 sequences are SGHRS and YFSETQ. The CDR3 DNA reads TGCGCCAGCAGTGCTAGCGGGAACACCGGGGAGCTGTTTTTT. Amino acids: CASSASGNTGELFF.

The chain carries TRBV19 and TRBJ1-1, with D possibly TRBD1 on 5 matching bases. CDR3 length: 18 residues. The V and J ends lost 6 bases and 3 bases respectively, with 26 bases between them. Germline lookup yields CDR1 LNHDA and CDR2 SQIVND (reference sequence). CDR3 nucleotide sequence: TGTGCCAGTAGAAGGAGGGGTGGGGCGCGGGTATCGGACACTGAAGCTTTCTTT. This encodes CASRRRGGARVSDTEAFF.

This clone showed up just once. The CDR3 region is CASSSRLAGGLYNEQFF. As DNA, the CDR3 is TGCGCCAGCAGCTCACGACTAGCGGGGGGTCTCTACAATGAGCAGTTCTTC. The chain uses TRBV5-1 and TRBJ2-1, with 13 bases matching TRBD2. Germline V gene lookup returns CDR1 SGHRS and CDR2 YFSETQ. J lost 3 bases, V lost 3 bases, and 6 bases had no gene match. The CDR3 is 17 amino acids.

V gene TRBV11-2 combines with J gene TRBJ2-7; tentatively, D is TRBD1 (5 bases). The germline V and J ends were trimmed by 5 bases and 3 bases, with 14 bases remaining between them. CDR1 is SGHAT, CDR2 FQNNGV, per germline. This CDR3 is built from 14 residues. CDR3 sequence: CASSRHQGGYEQYF. The CDR3 DNA sequence: TGTGCCAGCAGCCGCCACCAGGGTGGCTACGAGCAGTACTTC.

The chain employs TRBV5-4 and TRBJ2-4; 10 nucleotides align to TRBD1. CDR1 is SGHNT, CDR2 YYREEE, per germline (reference sequence). Trimming cost V 2 bases and J 8 bases; bases outside gene matches: 4. The CDR3 has 14 amino acids. The CDR3 protein is CASSFGDRGDIQYF. For the CDR3, the DNA is TGTGCCAGCAGCTTTGGGGACAGGGGTGACATTCAGTACTTC.

The J gene is TRBJ1-6, the V gene TRBV11-2; D is unresolved. From germline, CDR1 is SGHAT and CDR2 FQNNGV. The CDR3 runs to 13 residues. V was clipped by 3 bases and J by 7 bases, with 7 bases between them. The CDR3 reads CASSFNQNSPLHF. CDR3 sequence (DNA): TGTGCCAGCAGCTTCAATCAAAATTCACCCCTCCACTTT.

This sequence joins TRBV7-9 and TRBJ2-5, with D perhaps matching TRBD2 (5 bases). The germline V gene has CDR1 SEHNR and CDR2 FQNEAQ (reference sequence). The CDR3 has 14 residues. V gave up 1 base and J gave up 5 bases, with 11 bases separating them. The CDR3 DNA is TGTGCCAGCAGCTTAGACGCGGGTCGGGAGACCCAGTACTTC. Protein sequence: CASSLDAGRETQYF.

V is TRBV5-1 and J is TRBJ2-4; 7 bases are a match to TRBD1. V gave up 7 bases and J gave up 0 bases; unmatched junction bases: 13. Germline V lookup: CDR1 SGHRS, CDR2 YFSETQ. The CDR3 consists of 17 residues. This chain's CDR3 is CASLYRDRFLAKNIQYF. The CDR3 DNA follows: TGCGCCAGCCTATACCGGGACAGATTTTTAGCCAAAAACATTCAGTACTTC.

This chain links TRBV5-4 with TRBJ2-2; 10 bases fit TRBD1. Germline V gene data show CDR1 as SGHNT and CDR2 as YYREEE (reference sequence). The length of the CDR3 is 15 residues. J gave up 6 bases and V 4 bases, and 6 bases lay outside the gene matches. The CDR3 loop reads CASSRQGAIAGELFF. The CDR3 nucleotides are TGTGCCAGCAGCCGACAGGGGGCAATAGCCGGGGAGCTGTTTTTT.

V is TRBV5-1 and J is TRBJ2-3; unclear D gene. V lost 4 bases and J 4 bases, leaving 7 bases between the germline ends. Germline V gene data show CDR1 as SGHRS and CDR2 as YFSETQ. The length of the CDR3 is 12 residues. The CDR3 DNA reads as TGCGCCAGCAGCGAAGCTTCAGATACGCAGTATTTT. It encodes CASSEASDTQYF.

V is TRBV21-1 and J is TRBJ2-1; the table's D gene call, TRBD2, was not cross checked with the DNA. TRBV21-1 is a recognized pseudogene. The CDR3 length is 16 residues. The CDR3 sequence: CASTLGVRPEDNEQFF. The CDR3, as DNA: TGTGCCAGCACCCTCGGGGTAAGGCCTGAGGACAATGAGCAGTTCTTC.

The chain couples TRBV4-1 to TRBJ2-5, with D perhaps TRBD1 (5 bases). Trimming shortened V by 0 bases and J by 5 bases, and 22 bases separated the two germline ends. The germline gives CDR1 MGHRA, CDR2 YSYEKL. This CDR3 region has 18 residues. The CDR3 here is CASSQDWAPSAPGETQYF. CDR3 in DNA: TGCGCCAGCAGCCAAGATTGGGCCCCATCAGCTCCAGGGGAGACCCAGTACTTC.

This clone was seen once. V gene TRBV6-5 combines with J gene TRBJ2-5; 8 bases line up with TRBD2. The CDR3 runs to 15 residues. V lost 4 bases, J lost 2 bases, and 6 bases stayed unmatched. The germline gives CDR1 MNHEY, CDR2 SVGAGI. The CDR3 spells CASSFGLAYQETQYF. DNA for the CDR3: TGTGCCAGCAGTTTCGGACTAGCCTATCAAGAGACCCAGTACTTC.

As to this clone: The identical CDR3 is also encoded by other nucleotide sequences in the sample. The rearrangement joins TRBV10-3 to TRBJ2-3, with D possibly being TRBD1 (6 bases). The CDR3 runs 15 residues. V was clipped by 3 bases and J by 2 bases, with 12 bases between them. Germline CDR1 reads ENHRY; CDR2 reads SYGVKD. CDR3 nucleotides: TGTGCCATCAGTGACCAGGGGCAGGCCACAGATACGCAGTATTTT. Translating gives CAISDQGQATDTQYF.

V usage is TRBV18 and J usage is TRBJ2-6; 12 positions agree with TRBD2. This CDR3 is 20 amino acids long. V dropped 3 bases and J dropped 2; count of bases not matched to a gene: 11. The germline gives CDR1 KGHSH, CDR2 LQKENI. The CDR3 DNA reads TGTGCCAGCTCACCGATACAACTAGCGGGAGGTACAACTGGGGCCAACGTCCTGACTTTC. It is translated as CASSPIQLAGGTTGANVLTF.

The chain uses TRBV5-1 and TRBJ2-7; TRBD2 matches at 12 bases. CDR3 length: 15 amino acids. V dropped 0 bases and J dropped 2; count of bases not matched to a gene: 0. Germline values: CDR1 SGHRS, CDR2 YFSETQ. In nucleotides, the CDR3 is TGCGCCAGCAGCTTGGGACTAGCGGGAGCCTACGAGCAGTACTTC. Protein sequence: CASSLGLAGAYEQYF.

The chain combines TRBV10-3 with TRBJ1-1; no reliable D call. Trimming took off 4 bases at V and 3 bases at J, with 12 bases between the two ends. Germline CDR1 is ENHRY and CDR2 is SYGVKD. The CDR3 is 14 residues long. CDR3 DNA sequence: TGTGCCATCAGTGCAGTTGAGGGAGACACTGAAGCTTTCTTT. Translation gives CAISAVEGDTEAFF.

CDR3 amino acids: CASSQIRDSAYEQYF. As DNA, the CDR3 is TGTGCCAGCAGTCAAATCCGGGACAGCGCCTACGAGCAGTACTTC. The chain has TRBV6-1 and TRBJ2-7; 7 nucleotides line up with TRBD1. Per germline, CDR1 MNHNS and CDR2 SASEGT. The CDR3 totals 15 residues. V dropped 5 bases and J dropped 2; count of bases not matched to a gene: 9.

The chain is built from TRBV27 and TRBJ1-2; no clear D gene. The germline CDR1 and CDR2 sequences are MNHEY and SMNVEV (reference sequence). Trimming pared 0 bases from V and 2 bases from J, leaving 16 bases between. The CDR3 runs 17 residues. The CDR3 DNA reads TGTGCCAGCAGTTTATCGTCCGGTGCAGGCCCAAACTATGGCTACACCTTC. Amino acid sequence: CASSLSSGAGPNYGYTF.

V and J are TRBV7-9 and TRBJ2-6; TRBD2 agrees at 16 bases. With V trimmed by 4 bases and J by 2 bases, 5 bases remained unmatched. In germline, CDR1 is SEHNR, CDR2 FQNEAQ (reference sequence). The CDR3 consists of 19 residues. This CDR3 is CASSSGTSGRGPGANVLTF. CDR3 sequence (DNA): TGTGCCAGCAGCTCCGGGACTAGCGGGAGGGGGCCTGGGGCCAACGTCCTGACTTTC. The full variable domain, rest sourced from reference TRBV7-9 and TRBJ2-6, is DTGVSQNPRHKITKRGQNVTFRCDPISEHNRLYWYRQTLGQGPEFLTYFQNEAQLEKSRLLSDRFSAERPKGSFSTLEIQRTEQGDSAMYLCASSSGTSGRGPGANVLTFGAGSRLTVL.

The CDR3 reads CASKSRGRGVYEQYF. CDR3 DNA: TGCGCCAGCAAAAGCCGCGGCAGGGGTGTCTACGAGCAGTACTTC. This chain joins TRBV10-2 and TRBJ2-7, with TRBD1 as a possible D gene (6 bases). Trimming left V 7 bases short and J 3 bases short, with 19 bases between. The germline V gene encodes CDR1 WSHSY and CDR2 SAAADI. CDR3 length equals 15 residues.

The chain couples TRBV28 to TRBJ1-4; D is undetermined. V shed 6 bases and J shed 7 bases, with 12 bases lying between them. Germline CDR1 and CDR2: MDHEN and SYDVKM. This CDR3 comprises 13 residues. This chain's CDR3 is CASSPQIFEKLFF. The CDR3 DNA reads TGTGCCAGCAGCCCCCAGATTTTTGAAAAACTGTTTTTT.